This T cell receptor (beta chain) was identified in a study of blood T cell repertoires in COVID-19. Sequencing used immunoSEQ multiplex PCR; TCRdb keeps in-frame clones, though not all of them. This table has more than 90,000 clones, around 85% appearing once. This clone was found a few times. Germline V CDR1 and CDR2: SGHTA, FQGNSA. V lost 3 bases and J 4 bases, leaving 7 bases between the germline ends. The CDR3 length is 13 residues. The TCR was taken from a woman in her seventies with active or convalescent COVID-19. V gene TRBV7-2 combines with J gene TRBJ2-1, with D perhaps matching TRBD2 (6 bases). What was sequenced was peripheral blood. The CDR3 region is CASSLREYNEQFF. The CDR3 DNA sequence: TGTGCCAGCAGCTTGCGGGAATACAATGAGCAGTTCTTC.